The 15 T cell receptor beta chains presented below share a single source sample, sequenced in a study of T-cell memory formation after mild COVID-19. TCRdb used MiXCR to reprocess the 5' RACE reads, holding one entry per CDR3 protein. The table records 110,000 or so distinct CDR3 sequences, about a fifth of them present only once. The sample taken for sequencing was PBMCs or a T cell subset sorted from them (not recorded which). All receptors come from a man aged 18 to 35 who had mild COVID-19 (a few samples of this study predate the infection). Cell type and time point are not known.

This chain connects TRBV5-1 to TRBJ2-2, with D hard to call. CDR1 and CDR2 from the germline V gene are SGHRS and YFSETQ. This CDR3 spans 14 amino acids. Trimming shortened V by 4 bases and J by 1 base, and 8 bases separated the two germline ends. Here the CDR3 DNA reads TGCGCCAGCAGCCTCTTAAGGAACACCGGGGAGCTGTTTTTT. It translates to CASSLLRNTGELFF.

This clonotype was found a few times. The chain has TRBV2 and TRBJ2-3, with no clear D. Germline-derived CDR1 and CDR2 are SNHLY and FYNNEI. The CDR3 covers 12 residues. Trimming shortened V by 5 bases and J by 8 bases, and 11 bases separated the two germline ends. This CDR3 is CASSTEWRTQYF. The CDR3 coding sequence is TGTGCCAGCAGTACAGAATGGCGTACGCAGTATTTT. The full variable domain, in which reference TRBV2 and TRBJ2-3 provide the parts outside the CDR3, is EPEVTQTPSHQVTQMGQEVILRCVPISNHLYFYWYRQILGQKVEFLVSFYNNEISEKSEIFDDQFSVERPDGSNFTLKIRSTKLEDSAMYFCASSTEWRTQYFGPGTRLTVL.

This clonotype was seen a handful of times. Here the CDR3 DNA reads TGCGCCAGCAGGAGGGGACAATTAACTGAAGCTTTCTTT. It yields the protein CASRRGQLTEAFF. V is TRBV5-1 and J is TRBJ1-1; a weak D match, TRBD1 (6 bases). CDR3 length: 13 amino acids. In germline, CDR1 is SGHRS, CDR2 YFSETQ. V was clipped by 5 bases and J by 5 bases, with 13 bases between them.

The rearrangement joins TRBV7-9 to TRBJ1-1; D unclear. The CDR3 is 12 residues long. Germline V gene data show CDR1 as SEHNR and CDR2 as FQNEAQ (reference sequence). Trimming removed 5 bases at V and 5 bases at J, with 9 bases between. This CDR3 reads CASSQRWTEAFF. DNA for the CDR3: TGTGCCAGCAGCCAAAGGTGGACTGAAGCTTTCTTT.

Only a few counts were recorded for this clonotype. V and J are TRBV7-9 and TRBJ2-1, with D possibly TRBD2 on 5 matching bases. Germline lookup yields CDR1 SEHNR and CDR2 FQNEAQ (reference sequence). CDR3 length: 12 residues. The V and J ends lost 3 bases and 6 bases respectively, with 6 bases between them. CDR3 in amino acids: CASSFSGNEQFF. CDR3 bases: TGTGCCAGCAGCTTCAGCGGCAATGAGCAGTTCTTC.

This chain uses TRBV6-2 or TRBV6-3 with TRBJ1-1; D remains unclear. The CDR3 sequence is 12 residues long. Trimming left V 3 bases short and J 0 bases short, with 2 bases between. CDR1 MNHEY and CDR2 SVGEGT come from the germline V gene. CDR3 protein: CASSYLNTEAFF. The CDR3 bases are TGTGCCAGCAGTTATCTGAACACTGAAGCTTTCTTT.

This clonotype was observed a handful of times. The CDR3 here is CASSSRGNYGYTF. The CDR3 DNA is TGTGCCAGCAGTTCCAGGGGGAACTATGGCTACACCTTC. The J gene is TRBJ1-2, the V gene TRBV28, with 7 bases fitting TRBD1. Germline V gives CDR1 MDHEN, CDR2 SYDVKM. The CDR3 extends over 13 amino acids. Germline trimming cut 4 bases from V and 2 bases from J; bases unmatched to any gene: 1.

This clonotype was observed at least ten times. The chain joins TRBV20-1 to TRBJ2-1; TRBD2 might be the D (6 bases). V lost 0 bases to trimming and J lost 2 bases, with 11 bases between them. The CDR3 sequence is 15 residues long. The germline V gene has CDR1 DFQATT and CDR2 SNEGSKA (reference sequence). The CDR3 DNA follows: TGCAGTGCTAGAGATAGGCAGCGGGCCTACAATGAGCAGTTCTTC. Its protein product is CSARDRQRAYNEQFF.

Note on this clonotype: The junction shows a germline mismatch at one end, possibly a read error. J is TRBJ1-1 and V is TRBV5-6, with D possibly being TRBD1 (6 bases). The CDR3 length is 12 residues. CDR1 and CDR2 from the germline V gene are SGHDT and YYEEEE. CDR3 amino acids: CASSRSGEEVFF. The CDR3 region has the DNA TGTGCCAGCAGCCGCTCAGGGGAGGAAGTTTTCTTT.

This rearrangement joins TRBV12-3 or TRBV12-4 to TRBJ1-1; D gene uncertain. The length of the CDR3 is 12 residues. V lost 7 bases and J lost 6, with 12 bases in between. This CDR3 reads CASTLGTSEAFF. CDR3 DNA sequence: TGTGCCAGCACCCTGGGCACGTCTGAAGCTTTCTTT.

Remarks on this clonotype: With a much larger clone just one base away, this may be a read error. The genes are TRBV7-9 and TRBJ2-2, with D unclear. CDR1 and CDR2 (germline): SEHNR, FQNEAQ (reference sequence). The V end was cut by 1 base, the J end by 0 bases, with 6 bases between. The CDR3 spans 15 residues. The CDR3 DNA is TGTGCCAGCAGCTTAGTACGGCCGAACACCGGGGAGCTGTTTTTT. Its translation: CASSLVRPNTGELFF.

The chain couples TRBV6-5 to TRBJ1-6; no clear D gene. Trimming removed 6 bases from V and 2 bases from J, with 2 bases in between. Germline V gene sequence: CDR1 MNHEY, CDR2 SVGAGI. This CDR3 is built from 12 residues. The CDR3 loop reads CASSPYNSPLHF. The CDR3 region has the DNA TGTGCCAGCAGCCCCTATAATTCACCCCTCCACTTT.

For the CDR3, the DNA is TGCAGCGTCCCCCTGGGCGGTGGAGCCAATGAGCAGTTCTTC. This translates into CSVPLGGGANEQFF. The gene calls are TRBV29-1 and TRBJ2-1; D gene ambiguous. CDR1 and CDR2 from the germline V gene are SQVTM and ANQGSEA. Trimming left V 6 bases short and J 6 bases short, with 18 bases between. The CDR3 spans 14 residues.

The V gene is TRBV15, the J gene TRBJ1-1; no reliable D call. The CDR3 sequence is 11 residues long. Germline V gene sequence: CDR1 LNHNV, CDR2 YYDKDF (reference sequence). V shed 5 bases and J shed 5 bases, with 6 bases lying between them. Here the CDR3 DNA reads TGTGCCACCAGCCTTTATACTGAAGCTTTCTTT. This sequence encodes CATSLYTEAFF.

In its sample, this clonotype was seen once. V gene TRBV7-9 combines with J gene TRBJ1-2; TRBD1 is a possible D gene (5 bases). CDR3 size: 13 residues. V was trimmed by 5 bases and J by 6 bases, leaving 13 bases between them. CDR1 is SEHNR and CDR2 is FQNEAQ in the germline V gene (reference sequence). CDR3 in amino acids: CASSPSGADGYTF. The DNA of the CDR3 is TGTGCCAGCAGCCCCTCCGGGGCGGATGGCTACACCTTC.